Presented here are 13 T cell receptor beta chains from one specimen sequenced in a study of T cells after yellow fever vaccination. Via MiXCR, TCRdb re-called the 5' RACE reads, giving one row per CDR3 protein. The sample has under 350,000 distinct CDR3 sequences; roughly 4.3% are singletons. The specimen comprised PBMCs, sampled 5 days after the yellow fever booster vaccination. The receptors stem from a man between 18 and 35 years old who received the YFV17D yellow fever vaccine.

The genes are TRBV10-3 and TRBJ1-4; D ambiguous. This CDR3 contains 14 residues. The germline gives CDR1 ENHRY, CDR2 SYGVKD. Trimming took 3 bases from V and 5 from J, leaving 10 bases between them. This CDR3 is CAISEGQKNEKLFF. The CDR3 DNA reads TGTGCCATCAGTGAAGGGCAGAAAAATGAAAAACTGTTTTTT.

CDR3 nucleotide sequence: TGTGCCAGCAGTTTATACAGCTCCTATAATTCACCCCTCCACTTT. This codes for CASSLYSSYNSPLHF. The chain employs TRBV27 and TRBJ1-6; D not certain. The germline V and J ends were trimmed by 1 base and 0 bases, with 4 bases remaining between them. The CDR3 length is 15 residues. Germline V CDR1 and CDR2: MNHEY, SMNVEV (reference sequence).

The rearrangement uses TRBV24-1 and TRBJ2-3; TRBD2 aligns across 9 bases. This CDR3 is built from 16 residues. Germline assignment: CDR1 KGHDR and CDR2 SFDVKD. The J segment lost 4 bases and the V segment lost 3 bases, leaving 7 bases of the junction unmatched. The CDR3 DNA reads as TGTGCCACCAGTGATGGAGCGGGGGGAATCTCAGATACGCAGTATTTT. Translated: CATSDGAGGISDTQYF.

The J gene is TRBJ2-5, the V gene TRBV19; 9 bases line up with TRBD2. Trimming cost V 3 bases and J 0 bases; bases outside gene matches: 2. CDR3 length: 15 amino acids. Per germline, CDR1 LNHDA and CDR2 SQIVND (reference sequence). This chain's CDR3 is CASSIRGGDQETQYF. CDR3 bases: TGTGCCAGTAGTATCCGCGGGGGGGACCAAGAGACCCAGTACTTC. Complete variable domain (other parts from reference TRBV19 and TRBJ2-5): DGGITQSPKYLFRKEGQNVTLSCEQNLNHDAMYWYRQDPGQGLRLIYYSQIVNDFQKGDIAEGYSVSREKKESFPLTVTSAQKNPTAFYLCASSIRGGDQETQYFGPGTRLLVL.

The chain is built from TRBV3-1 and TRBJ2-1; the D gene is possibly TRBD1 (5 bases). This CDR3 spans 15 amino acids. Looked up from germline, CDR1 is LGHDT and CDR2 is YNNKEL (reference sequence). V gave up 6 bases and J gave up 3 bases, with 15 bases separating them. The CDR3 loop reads CASRSQGLVYNEQFF. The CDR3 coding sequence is TGTGCCAGCAGGTCGCAGGGTCTGGTCTACAATGAGCAGTTCTTC.

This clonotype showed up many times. CDR3: CASSRSATGTYEQYF. CDR3 DNA sequence: TGCGCCAGCAGCCGTTCAGCGACAGGGACTTACGAGCAGTACTTC. The chain carries TRBV5-1 and TRBJ2-7; perhaps TRBD1 as D (7 bases). CDR3 length: 15 amino acids. V dropped 4 bases and J dropped 4 bases, with 18 bases sitting between them. The germline V gene encodes CDR1 SGHRS and CDR2 YFSETQ.

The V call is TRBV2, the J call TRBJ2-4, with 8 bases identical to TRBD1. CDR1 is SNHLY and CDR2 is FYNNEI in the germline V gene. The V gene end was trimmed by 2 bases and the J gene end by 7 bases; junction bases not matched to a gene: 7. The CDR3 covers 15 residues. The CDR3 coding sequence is TGTGCCAGCAGTGAACGGGCAGGGGGCGCGAACATTCAGTACTTC. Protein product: CASSERAGGANIQYF.

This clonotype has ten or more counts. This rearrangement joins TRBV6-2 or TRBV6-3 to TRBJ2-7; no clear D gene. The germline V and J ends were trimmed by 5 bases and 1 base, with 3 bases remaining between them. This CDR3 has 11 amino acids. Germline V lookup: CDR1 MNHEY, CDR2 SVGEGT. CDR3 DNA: TGTGCCAGCAGTGAGTCCTACGAGCAGTACTTC. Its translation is CASSESYEQYF.

The CDR3: CASSFGVKLFF. The CDR3 DNA is TGTGCCAGCAGTTTTGGAGTGAAACTGTTTTTT. The chain is built from TRBV12-3 or TRBV12-4 and TRBJ1-4; D gene unclear. Trimming pared 3 bases from V and 11 bases from J, leaving 7 bases between. The CDR3 is 11 residues long.

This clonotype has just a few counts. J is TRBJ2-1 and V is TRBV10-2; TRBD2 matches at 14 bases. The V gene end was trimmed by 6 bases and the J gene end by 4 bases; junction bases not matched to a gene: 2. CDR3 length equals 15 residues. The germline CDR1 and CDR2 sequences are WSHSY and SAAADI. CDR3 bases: TGCGCCAGCAGGGGACTAGCGGGGGCTTACAATGAGCAGTTCTTC. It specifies CASRGLAGAYNEQFF.

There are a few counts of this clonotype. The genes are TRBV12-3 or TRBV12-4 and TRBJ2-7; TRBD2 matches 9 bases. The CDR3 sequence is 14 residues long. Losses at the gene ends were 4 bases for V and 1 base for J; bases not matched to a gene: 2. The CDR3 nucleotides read TGTGCCAGCAGTTGGACTAGCGCGTCCTACGAGCAGTACTTC. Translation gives CASSWTSASYEQYF.

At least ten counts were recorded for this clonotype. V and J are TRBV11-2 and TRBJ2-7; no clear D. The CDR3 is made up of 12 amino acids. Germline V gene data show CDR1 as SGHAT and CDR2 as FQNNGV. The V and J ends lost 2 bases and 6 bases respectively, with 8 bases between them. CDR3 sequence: CASSLNRAEQYF. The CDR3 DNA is TGTGCCAGCAGCTTAAACCGGGCCGAGCAGTACTTC.

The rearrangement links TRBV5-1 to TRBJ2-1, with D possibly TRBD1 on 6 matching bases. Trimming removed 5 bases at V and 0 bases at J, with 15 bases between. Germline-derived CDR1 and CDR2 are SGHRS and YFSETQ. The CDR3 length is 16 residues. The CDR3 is CASRRTAFSSYNEQFF. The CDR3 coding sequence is TGCGCCAGCAGAAGGACAGCCTTCAGCTCCTACAATGAGCAGTTCTTC.